These 14 T cell receptor beta chains were sequenced from one sample in a study of read filtering for tumor transcriptome and immune sequencing. Molecular barcoded adaptors covering alpha/delta and beta/gamma chains were used on roughly 370 ng RNA. TCRdb redid the calling of the reads with MiXCR, one entry per CDR3 protein. This table has 43,000 or so distinct CDR3 sequences, 15% to 20% appearing once. The specimen was a population of CD138-negative cells sorted from bone marrow. The receptors stem from a donor at least 40 years old with multiple myeloma.

A remark on this clonotype: Possible read error: a much larger clone is one base away. This chain links TRBV27 with TRBJ2-2; D unclear. The CDR3 consists of 11 residues. The germline CDR1 and CDR2 sequences are MNHEY and SMNVEV (reference sequence). In nucleotides, the CDR3 is TGTTCCAGCAGTTTAGCCGGGGAGCTGTTTTTT. Its protein product is CSSSLAGELFF.

This clonotype was seen ten or more times. The chain employs TRBV30 and TRBJ2-5; D remains unclear. The CDR3 is 11 residues long. V was shortened by 2 bases and J by 5 bases, with 6 bases between the two germline ends. Germline V gene data show CDR1 as GTSNPN and CDR2 as SVGIG (reference sequence). In DNA, the CDR3 is TGTGCCTGGAGTTTAGCCGAGACCCAGTACTTC. Residues: CAWSLAETQYF.

This clonotype has at least ten counts. The V call is TRBV2, the J call TRBJ2-5; D is uncertain. Germline V CDR1 and CDR2: SNHLY, FYNNEI. CDR3 size: 11 residues. Between the trimmed V and J ends, which lost 1 base and 3 bases, there was a span of 0 bases. The DNA of the CDR3 is TGTGCCAGCAGTGAAGAAGAGACCCAGTACTTC. Amino acids: CASSEEETQYF.

The sample holds many counts of this clonotype. This chain joins TRBV24-1 and TRBJ2-2; 11 bases match TRBD2. The J segment lost 4 bases and the V segment lost 3 bases, leaving 6 bases of the junction unmatched. The length of the CDR3 is 17 residues. The germline V gene has CDR1 KGHDR and CDR2 SFDVKD. CDR3 coding DNA: TGTGCCACCAGTGATCCTACTAGCGGGAGTCGCACCGGGGAGCTGTTTTTT. Its protein product is CATSDPTSGSRTGELFF.

V and J are TRBV9 and TRBJ1-1; maybe TRBD1 (5 bases). The germline V and J ends were trimmed by 5 bases and 6 bases, with 17 bases remaining between them. CDR1 and CDR2 (germline): SGDLS, YYNGEE. The length of the CDR3 is 14 residues. CDR3 DNA: TGTGCCAGCAGTCTCCACCTACAGGCGCCTGAAGCTTTCTTT. It is translated as CASSLHLQAPEAFF.

At least ten counts were recorded for this clonotype. The V gene is TRBV3-1, the J gene TRBJ2-7; unclear D gene. V lost 2 bases and J 0 bases, leaving 2 bases between the germline ends. CDR3 length: 12 residues. Germline lookup yields CDR1 LGHDT and CDR2 YNNKEL (reference sequence). DNA for the CDR3: TGTGCCAGCAGCCAACTCTCCTACGAGCAGTACTTC. Protein: CASSQLSYEQYF.

This clonotype was observed at least ten times. This rearrangement joins TRBV5-1 to TRBJ2-7, with D perhaps matching TRBD2 (6 bases). V lost 0 bases and J lost 0, with 10 bases in between. Per the germline V gene, CDR1 is SGHRS and CDR2 is YFSETQ. The CDR3 sequence is 15 residues long. The CDR3 DNA reads as TGCGCCAGCAGCTTGGGCGGGACGCCCTCCTACGAGCAGTACTTC. Its translation is CASSLGGTPSYEQYF.

Ten or more counts support this clonotype. V and J are TRBV7-9 and TRBJ1-4; perhaps TRBD1 as D (5 bases). The germline gives CDR1 SEHNR, CDR2 FQNEAQ (reference sequence). The CDR3 consists of 12 residues. The ends were cut back, 3 bases at V and 11 bases at J, with 10 bases in the middle. DNA of the CDR3: TGTGCCAGCAGCTTCCGTAAGGGGAAACTGTTTTTT. It is translated as CASSFRKGKLFF.

This clonotype has a handful of counts. The chain couples TRBV29-1 to TRBJ2-3, with 8 bases matching TRBD1. In germline, CDR1 is SQVTM, CDR2 ANQGSEA. V shed 6 bases and J 4 bases; nucleotides not matched to a gene: 12. The CDR3 is 15 residues long. The CDR3 is CSVRTGLASADTQYF. The DNA of the CDR3 is TGCAGCGTGCGGACAGGGTTGGCTAGCGCAGATACGCAGTATTTT.

This clonotype has only a few counts. The chain recombines TRBV5-4 with TRBJ2-7, with 7 positions matching TRBD2. Germline lookup yields CDR1 SGHNT and CDR2 YYREEE (reference sequence). The CDR3 extends over 18 amino acids. Trimming at V came to 2 bases and at J to 6 bases, leaving 20 bases not matched to a gene. The CDR3, as DNA: TGTGCCAGCAGCTTCCTTGGGGAGGGGACTTCGCCATCCAGCGAGCAGTACTTC. As protein: CASSFLGEGTSPSSEQYF. The entire variable domain, with the rest obtained from reference TRBV5-4 and TRBJ2-7, is as follows: ETGVTQSPTHLIKTRGQQVTLRCSSQSGHNTVSWYQQALGQGPQFIFQYYREEENGRGNFPPRFSGLQFPNYSSELNVNALELDDSALYLCASSFLGEGTSPSSEQYFGPGTRLTVT.

This clonotype appeared many times. The chain couples TRBV11-2 to TRBJ1-2, with D uncertain. Germline loops: CDR1 SGHAT, CDR2 FQNNGV. Trimming took 5 bases from V and 9 from J, leaving 13 bases between them. The CDR3 contains 12 residues. The CDR3 region is CASSPGPGRYTF. CDR3 DNA sequence: TGTGCCAGCAGCCCCGGCCCAGGACGCTACACCTTC.

This clonotype was counted many times. The rearrangement uses TRBV10-3 and TRBJ2-2, with TRBD1 identical over 8 bases. V gave up 4 bases and J gave up 6 bases; unmatched junction bases: 10. The CDR3 is 16 residues long. CDR1 is ENHRY, CDR2 SYGVKD, per germline. CDR3 residues: CAISVMAGQVSGELFF. CDR3 nucleotide sequence: TGTGCCATCAGTGTGATGGCGGGACAGGTCTCCGGGGAGCTGTTTTTT.

V and J are TRBV19 and TRBJ2-3; D not resolved. In germline, CDR1 is LNHDA, CDR2 SQIVND (reference sequence). V lost 7 bases, J lost 0 bases, and 8 bases lay in between. The CDR3 totals 13 residues. Written as DNA, the CDR3 is TGTGCCAGTAATGGTTTCAGCACAGATACGCAGTATTTT. Translation: CASNGFSTDTQYF.

This sequence joins TRBV24-1 and TRBJ1-2; no firm D call. This CDR3 spans 13 amino acids. Trimming took off 0 bases at V and 8 bases at J, with 9 bases between the two ends. CDR1 KGHDR and CDR2 SFDVKD come from the germline V gene. The CDR3 loop is CATSDLWESGYTF. The DNA of the CDR3 is TGTGCCACCAGTGATTTGTGGGAGAGCGGCTACACCTTC.